This section outlines one TCR beta chain sequence together with its context. The sample comes from a study of T cell responses to AZD1222 COVID-19 vaccine. Profiled with immunoSEQ multiplex PCR; TCRdb holds only in-frame clones, not every one. The sample holds roughly 150,000 clones, under 95% seen once. This sequence originates from an adult who received the AZD1222 COVID-19 vaccine. The specimen was peripheral blood, collected 28 days after the second AZD1222 dose.

The CDR3 protein is CASILGGGLGETQYF. The DNA for the CDR3 is TGCGCCAGCATTCTAGGCGGGGGATTGGGGGAGACCCAGTACTTC. This chain connects TRBV5-1 to TRBJ2-5; 7 bases line up with TRBD2. The CDR3 runs 15 residues. Germline V gene sequence: CDR1 SGHRS, CDR2 YFSETQ. Germline trimming cut 6 bases from V and 5 bases from J; bases unmatched to any gene: 13.